This T cell receptor beta chain originates from a study of CD8+CD57+ T cells in acquired aplastic anemia. Study as a whole: CD4+ and CD8+ cells, once sorted, gave DNA averaging roughly 3.4 ug.

In patients chosen for sequencing, flow cytometry had shown CD8+CD57+ cell expansion. Notes on the study in general: In common between the patients and the controls were around 29 CD8+ CDR3 sequences.

The table lists this clonotype with many counts. Its antigen is as yet unknown. The use of genomic DNA as template underpinned the TCR beta VDJ and CDR3 profiling. One entry per CDR3 protein, called by TCRdb with MiXCR from the reads. The table includes fewer than 200,000 distinct CDR3 sequences, 71% detected once. The germline V gene has CDR1 SGHAT and CDR2 FQNNGV. The CDR3 covers 17 residues. The J segment lost 3 bases and the V segment lost 0 bases, leaving 8 bases of the junction unmatched. Sequencing was carried out using sorted CD4+, CD8+, or CD8+CD57+ T cells (not recorded which) from PBMCs. The gene calls are TRBV11-2 and TRBJ2-5; 9 bases are shared with TRBD1. This clonotype was obtained from a human donor with aplastic anemia. CDR3: CASSLDVYWTGEETQYF. CDR3 in DNA: TGTGCCAGCAGCTTAGACGTCTACTGGACAGGGGAAGAGACCCAGTACTTC.